Listed below are T cell receptor beta chains from one sample, sequenced in a study of blood T cell repertoires in COVID-19. Assay: immunoSEQ multiplex PCR; the TCRdb copy retains only in-frame clones and omits some. The data contain about 99,000 clones, over 75% of them singletons. Sequenced sample: peripheral blood. These receptors came from a human donor in a cohort sampled during active COVID-19. The CDR3 runs from the conserved cysteine through the conserved F or W. D genes are given only for firm matches. Some rows have no size entry. The others give once, few or many, or a class for an expanded clone.

d_call: .
clone_size: .
v_call: TRBV6-2/TRBV6-3
j_call: TRBJ2-7
cdr3_nt: TGTGCCAGCAGTTACTCATTAACAGGGCTCGAGCAGTACTTC
cdr3_aa: CASSYSLTGLEQYF

d_call: TRBD2
clone_size: once
v_call: TRBV4-3
j_call: TRBJ2-7
cdr3_nt: TGCGCCAGCAGCCAAAATATCGGGAGCGGGAGCGAGCAGTACTTC
cdr3_aa: CASSQNIGSGSEQYF

d_call: .
clone_size: .
v_call: TRBV4-2
j_call: TRBJ2-2
cdr3_nt: TGTGCCAGCAGCCCTAATTCGGGACTTAACACCGGGGAGCTGTTTTTT
cdr3_aa: CASSPNSGLNTGELFF

d_call: .
clone_size: .
v_call: TRBV5-6
j_call: TRBJ1-2
cdr3_nt: TGTGCCAGCAGCCCCCGGAGGCGATCCAACTATGGCTACACCTTC
cdr3_aa: CASSPRRRSNYGYTF

d_call: .
clone_size: .
v_call: TRBV6-1
j_call: TRBJ1-1
cdr3_nt: TGTGCCAGCAGTGAAGCGCTTCGTGGGCAGGGGAACACTGAAGCTTTCTTT
cdr3_aa: CASSEALRGQGNTEAFF

d_call: .
clone_size: .
v_call: TRBV28
j_call: TRBJ2-7
cdr3_nt: TGTGCCAGCAGTTTATTACAGGCAGCCTCCTACGAGCAGTACTTC
cdr3_aa: CASSLLQAASYEQYF

d_call: .
clone_size: .
v_call: TRBV15
j_call: TRBJ2-7
cdr3_nt: TGTGCCACCAGCAGAGATCAGGGCGACAGGCCGAACGAGCAGTACTTC
cdr3_aa: CATSRDQGDRPNEQYF

d_call: TRBD2
clone_size: .
v_call: TRBV9
j_call: TRBJ2-7
cdr3_nt: TGTGCCAGCAGCGTAAGCGGGACCTCCTACGAGCAGTACTTC
cdr3_aa: CASSVSGTSYEQYF

d_call: .
clone_size: .
v_call: TRBV6-2/TRBV6-3
j_call: TRBJ1-5
cdr3_nt: TGTGCCAGCAGCTGGACAGATGATAGCAATCAGCCCCAGCATTTT
cdr3_aa: CASSWTDDSNQPQHF

d_call: TRBD2
clone_size: .
v_call: TRBV5-1
j_call: TRBJ2-2
cdr3_nt: TGCGCCAGCAGCTTGGCCGGGCATCGCGGGAGCGGGGAGCTGTTTTTT
cdr3_aa: CASSLAGHRGSGELFF

d_call: TRBD2
clone_size: once
v_call: TRBV5-1
j_call: TRBJ2-1
cdr3_nt: TGCGCCAGCAGCTTGGACGGGAGGAGCTCCTACAATGAGCAGTTCTTC
cdr3_aa: CASSLDGRSSYNEQFF

d_call: .
clone_size: .
v_call: TRBV5-5
j_call: TRBJ1-1
cdr3_nt: TGTGCCAGCAGCTTTGGAGGGGCTGAAGCTTTCTTT
cdr3_aa: CASSFGGAEAFF

d_call: TRBD2
clone_size: few
v_call: TRBV15
j_call: TRBJ2-2
cdr3_nt: TGTGCCACCAGCACACTAGCGGAGGGCCAGAACACCGGGGAGCTGTTTTTT
cdr3_aa: CATSTLAEGQNTGELFF

d_call: TRBD1
clone_size: .
v_call: TRBV29-1
j_call: TRBJ1-2
cdr3_nt: TGCAGCGTTGTGTCTGAGGGGACAGACTATGGCTACACCTTC
cdr3_aa: CSVVSEGTDYGYTF

d_call: TRBD2
clone_size: once
v_call: TRBV29-1
j_call: TRBJ2-1
cdr3_nt: TGCAGCGCCGCATGGCTAGCGGGGGGAAATGAGCAGTTCTTC
cdr3_aa: CSAAWLAGGNEQFF

d_call: .
clone_size: .
v_call: TRBV21-1
j_call: TRBJ2-2
cdr3_nt: TGTGCCAGCAGCAAAGGTCGGGGCACCGGGGAGCTGTTTTTT
cdr3_aa: CASSKGRGTGELFF

d_call: TRBD2
clone_size: .
v_call: TRBV10-3
j_call: TRBJ2-1
cdr3_nt: TGTGCCATCATGGCCACTGGACTAGCGGGAGTACTGTACAATGAGCAGTTCTTC
cdr3_aa: CAIMATGLAGVLYNEQFF

d_call: .
clone_size: .
v_call: TRBV10-3
j_call: TRBJ2-7
cdr3_nt: TGTGCCATCAGTGGAACGGGCGAGCAGTACTTC
cdr3_aa: CAISGTGEQYF

d_call: .
clone_size: .
v_call: TRBV7-9
j_call: TRBJ1-1
cdr3_nt: TGTGCCAGCAGCTTAGAGGACGGGGGGATCACTGAAGCTTTCTTT
cdr3_aa: CASSLEDGGITEAFF

d_call: .
clone_size: few
v_call: TRBV19
j_call: TRBJ1-6
cdr3_nt: TGTGCCAGTAAGAGGCAGGGCGATTCACCCCTCCACTTT
cdr3_aa: CASKRQGDSPLHF

d_call: .
clone_size: .
v_call: TRBV9
j_call: TRBJ1-2
cdr3_nt: TGTGCCAGCAGCGTAGACCAGGGCCCCTTGGGCGGCTACACCTTC
cdr3_aa: CASSVDQGPLGGYTF

d_call: TRBD1
clone_size: .
v_call: TRBV5-1
j_call: TRBJ1-6
cdr3_nt: TGCGCCAGCAGCATCGGACAGGGGAGCTATAATTCACCCCTCCACTTT
cdr3_aa: CASSIGQGSYNSPLHF

d_call: TRBD1
clone_size: .
v_call: TRBV27
j_call: TRBJ1-1
cdr3_nt: TGTGCCAGCAGTTTAAAAGGGACAGGGAACACTGAAGCTTTCTTT
cdr3_aa: CASSLKGTGNTEAFF

d_call: .
clone_size: .
v_call: TRBV29-1
j_call: TRBJ1-1
cdr3_nt: TGCAGCGTGGCTGGACACGTGAACACTGAAGCTTTCTTT
cdr3_aa: CSVAGHVNTEAFF

d_call: .
clone_size: .
v_call: TRBV19
j_call: TRBJ1-5
cdr3_nt: TGTGCCAGTAGTATCCGGACAGATAGCAATCAGCCCCAGCATTTT
cdr3_aa: CASSIRTDSNQPQHF

d_call: TRBD1
clone_size: .
v_call: TRBV5-5
j_call: TRBJ1-5
cdr3_nt: TGTGCCAGCAGCTTAAAACAGGGGATAGGGAACAATCAGCCCCAGCATTTT
cdr3_aa: CASSLKQGIGNNQPQHF

d_call: TRBD2
clone_size: .
v_call: TRBV14
j_call: TRBJ2-1
cdr3_nt: TGTGCCAGCAGCCAAGTCGCACTAGCGGCCTACAATGAGCAGTTCTTC
cdr3_aa: CASSQVALAAYNEQFF

d_call: TRBD2
clone_size: .
v_call: TRBV29-1
j_call: TRBJ2-1
cdr3_nt: TGCAGCGTTGAAGGGGGAGCGGGAGTCAACAATGAGCAGTTCTTC
cdr3_aa: CSVEGGAGVNNEQFF

d_call: .
clone_size: .
v_call: TRBV6-5
j_call: TRBJ2-5
cdr3_nt: TGTGCCAGCAGTTACTCATTTGGAGCCCAGTACTTC
cdr3_aa: CASSYSFGAQYF

d_call: .
clone_size: .
v_call: TRBV5-1
j_call: TRBJ1-2
cdr3_nt: TGCGCCAGCTACCCCGGGGGGGGCGAGACCTATGGCTACACCTTC
cdr3_aa: CASYPGGGETYGYTF

d_call: TRBD2
clone_size: .
v_call: TRBV10-3
j_call: TRBJ2-3
cdr3_nt: TGTGCCATCAGTACCCCGGGACTAGCGGGGGGCCCCCCAGATACGCAGTATTTT
cdr3_aa: CAISTPGLAGGPPDTQYF

d_call: TRBD1
clone_size: .
v_call: TRBV4-2
j_call: TRBJ1-2
cdr3_nt: TGTGCCAGCAGCCAAGGGCACCGGGACAGCTATGGCTACACCTTC
cdr3_aa: CASSQGHRDSYGYTF